A selection of T cell receptor beta chains follows, all from one sample in a study of T cell repertoires in cytomegalovirus infection. Their antigens remain unidentified. Via MiXCR, TCRdb re-called the reads, giving one row per CDR3 protein. Of hundreds of thousands of distinct CDR3 sequences listed, approximately 46% are singletons. The material was cultured PBMCs, obtained from culture after CMV antigen stimulation. These receptors all come from a human donor in good health (CMV status not recorded). Some clones in this sample may be carry-over from other donors' samples. Both conserved end residues are part of each CDR3. D genes are given only for firm matches. Expanded clones get a size class; other rows say once, few or many, or leave the size out.

J gene	V gene	clone size	D gene	CDR3 DNA	CDR3 protein
TRBJ2-7	TRBV10-3	-	TRBD1	TGTGCCACGGGACAGGGGGAGGTCTACGAGCAGTACTTC	CATGQGEVYEQYF
TRBJ1-5	TRBV6-1	few	-	TGTGCCAGCAGTGAGTGGCCGGGCAATCAGCCCCAGCATTTT	CASSEWPGNQPQHF
TRBJ2-5	TRBV28	-	TRBD2	TGTGCCAGCAGTTCCGGGCGGGGGTGGGGGACCCAGTACTTC	CASSSGRGWGTQYF
TRBJ1-1	TRBV20-1	few	-	TGCAGTGGTAGTTGGGAGATGAACACTGAAGCTTTCTTT	CSGSWEMNTEAFF
TRBJ2-3	TRBV7-2	few	TRBD2	TGTGCCAGCAGCCGGACTAGCGGGGAGGATACGCAGTATTTT	CASSRTSGEDTQYF
TRBJ2-3	TRBV11-2	-	TRBD2	TGTGCCAGCAGCCTCGGGAGGACACCTCGGTTGGATACGCAGTATTTT	CASSLGRTPRLDTQYF
TRBJ2-3	TRBV7-9	few	-	TGTGCCAGCAGCTTAGCCACAGAACGCTTGGACCACCACATGAATACGCAGTATTTT	CASSLATERLDHHMNTQYF
TRBJ2-7	TRBV25-1	-	TRBD1	TGTGCCAGCAGTCCCGAGATGGGGACAGTCTACGAGCAGTACTTC	CASSPEMGTVYEQYF
TRBJ2-5	TRBV7-9	-	TRBD2	TGTGCCAGCAGCTCCGAGCGGGGGGGCGCGGTGACCCAGTACTTC	CASSSERGGAVTQYF
TRBJ2-1	TRBV19	-	-	TGTGCCAGTAGTGCCTCCCCGTGGGGGGGCGCAAATCTCAATGAGCAGTTCTTC	CASSASPWGGANLNEQFF
TRBJ2-2	TRBV6-2/TRBV6-3	-	TRBD2	TGTGCCAGCAGACCCGCGTTGGGTAGCGGGCGGAACACCGGGGAGCTGTTTTTT	CASRPALGSGRNTGELFF
TRBJ2-1	TRBV7-2	many	-	TGTGCCAGCAGCTTAGGCCGGGACAATGAGCAGTTCTTC	CASSLGRDNEQFF
TRBJ2-1	TRBV14	-	TRBD2	TGTGCCAGCAGCCAAGATTGGCTAGCGGGGTTAAACGACAATGAGCAGTTCTTC	CASSQDWLAGLNDNEQFF
TRBJ2-1	TRBV5-1	-	-	TGCGCCAGCAGGTCCAATAGCGGAGAGCAGTTCTTC	CASRSNSGEQFF
TRBJ2-7	TRBV3-1	-	-	TGTGCCAGCAGCCAAGACGGCTGGACGGAGTCGAACGAGCAGTACTTC	CASSQDGWTESNEQYF
TRBJ2-7	TRBV7-9	few	-	TGTGCCAGCAGCTTATACGACGGATATTACGAGCAGTACTTC	CASSLYDGYYEQYF
TRBJ2-7	TRBV6-1	few	-	TGTGCCAGCAGTGAAGCGCTTGTGTTCGAGCAGTACTTC	CASSEALVFEQYF
TRBJ2-5	TRBV7-2	many	-	TGTGCCAGCAGCTACTTGGGACCCAATTCTGGGGCCCAGTACTTC	CASSYLGPNSGAQYF
TRBJ1-1	TRBV7-2	few	-	TGTGCCAGCAGCTTAGTACAGGGAGCGAACACTGAAGCTTTCTTT	CASSLVQGANTEAFF
TRBJ1-2	TRBV6-2/TRBV6-3	few	TRBD1	TGTGCCAGCAGTTACTCATTAGGACAGGGGCCCTTCTTC	CASSYSLGQGPFF
TRBJ2-1	TRBV4-1	-	-	TGCGCCAGCAGCCCTGGGGAGGTGGTCGTCAATGAGCAGTTCTTC	CASSPGEVVVNEQFF
TRBJ2-7	TRBV6-1	-	-	TGTGCCACAAAAGCCTCAGGGGCGGCGTACGAGCAGTACTTC	CATKASGAAYEQYF
TRBJ1-2	TRBV7-2	few	TRBD1	TGTGCCAGCAGGGATACAGGGGGCAGGGGCTACACCTTC	CASRDTGGRGYTF
TRBJ2-1	TRBV4-1	-	TRBD2	TGCGCCAGCAGCCAAGGATGGGCTAGCGGGGGCGATGAGCAGTTCTTC	CASSQGWASGGDEQFF
TRBJ2-7	TRBV6-5	-	-	TGTGCCAGCAGTGGAGGTCGCGAGCAGTACTTC	CASSGGREQYF
TRBJ1-2	TRBV7-2	-	-	TGTGCCAGCAGCACACAGGGATTATATGGCTACACCTTC	CASSTQGLYGYTF
TRBJ1-5	TRBV5-1	-	-	TGCGCCAGCAGCCTTGTTGGGGGAGACAATCAGCCCCAGCATTTT	CASSLVGGDNQPQHF
TRBJ2-3	TRBV7-7	-	-	TGTGCCAGCAGCCTGAGGACGAGCCCAGATACGCAGTATTTT	CASSLRTSPDTQYF
TRBJ1-5	TRBV27	-	TRBD1	TGTGCCAGTTCACAGGGGGCGAGAGGCAATCAGCCCCAGCATTTT	CASSQGARGNQPQHF
TRBJ2-7	TRBV7-8	few	TRBD2	TGTGCCAGCAGCAAGACTAGCGGGGGGTTCGACGAGCAGTACTTC	CASSKTSGGFDEQYF
TRBJ2-5	TRBV9	-	TRBD2	TGTGCCAGCAGCCTCGGACTAGCGGGGAGAAGAGAGACCCAGTACTTC	CASSLGLAGRRETQYF
TRBJ1-1	TRBV6-6	-	TRBD1	TGTGCCACCAGTACAGGGGTAGGCACTGAAGCTTTCTTT	CATSTGVGTEAFF
TRBJ2-1	TRBV7-8	-	TRBD2	TGTGCCAGCAGTTCCCGGACTAGCGGGACCAGCTCCTACAATGAGCAGTTCTTC	CASSSRTSGTSSYNEQFF
TRBJ1-5	TRBV28	-	-	TGTGCCAGCAGTCCCCCATGGGGGGAGCCCCAGCATTTT	CASSPPWGEPQHF
TRBJ2-3	TRBV7-2	few	TRBD2	TGTGCCAGCGGCAAACAGACTAGCGGGGCAGATACGCAGTATTTT	CASGKQTSGADTQYF
TRBJ2-4	TRBV4-1	-	-	TGCGCCAGCAGCCAAGAATCAGCGTGGGGCAAAAACATTCAGTACTTC	CASSQESAWGKNIQYF
TRBJ1-3	TRBV6-5	few	TRBD1	TGTGCCAGCAGTACCGGGACAGGGGGTTACGGAAACACCATATATTTT	CASSTGTGGYGNTIYF
TRBJ2-1	TRBV27	-	-	TGTGCCAGCGGGCGGGGACTTAAACCGGATGAGCAGTTCTTC	CASGRGLKPDEQFF
TRBJ1-6	TRBV7-2	many	TRBD1	TGTGCCAGCAGCTTCGCAGGGGGAAGTTCACCCCTCCACTTT	CASSFAGGSSPLHF
TRBJ2-7	TRBV5-4	-	-	TGTGCCAGCAGCTTGGTTACAGCGACCTACGAGCAGTACTTC	CASSLVTATYEQYF